This paragraph reports one T cell receptor (beta chain). The antigen is undetermined. The data are from a study of shared clonotypes between healthy human individuals. Study-level results: Naive subsets generally had larger estimated richness than memory subsets. Researchers sampled blood only, noting tissue repertoires likely differ.

Every donor, a Caucasian adult, lived in Nashville, Tennessee. There are 16 residues in the CDR3. V was pared by 3 bases and J by 3 bases, with 18 bases between. Germline V gene lookup returns CDR1 MDHEN and CDR2 SYDVKM. Original processing methods: ImmunoSEQ yielded junction-only sequences lacking quality scores, so filtering differed. The protocol was immunoSEQ multiplex PCR, while the TCRdb copy is restricted to in-frame clones and leaves out a portion. The V and J calls and clone size are taken from that table; D and trimming were inferred from the DNA. The repertoire holds 550,000 to 800,000 clones, with roughly 88% as singletons.

This chain connects TRBV28 to TRBJ2-7, with D possibly TRBD2 on 5 matching bases. Sequenced sample: memory CD8+ T cells from PBMCs. Subset meaning: CD45RO+ cells pooled with CCR7-negative TemRA cells. This clonotype was sampled from a man aged 18 to 29 in good health. Some clones in this sample may be carry-over from other donors' samples. The CDR3 nucleotides are TGTGCCAGCAGTTTCGTTATCGGGGATGTTAACTACGAGCAGTACTTC. Translated: CASSFVIGDVNYEQYF.